The entry below describes one T cell receptor beta chain. The sample is drawn from a study of blood T cell repertoires in COVID-19. Looking at the study overall: Donors in the United States, Italy and Spain gave samples during acute or convalescent COVID-19. Sources were T cells, B-cell-depleted T cells, or PBMCs; the material itself was cDNA or gDNA.

Original processing notes: Nucleated cell counts were estimated from reference gene primer amplification. Method: immunoSEQ multiplex PCR; TCRdb's copy keeps in-frame clones and lacks some. V and J calls and clone size are copied from that table; D and trimming were computed from the DNA. The sample consists of fewer than 110,000 clones, roughly 90% of them appearing once. Germline CDR1 is SNHLY and CDR2 is FYNNEI. The CDR3 loop spans 13 amino acids. With 6 bases clipped from V and 5 bases from J, the junction kept 4 bases outside the gene matches. The sample consisted of peripheral blood. The chain uses TRBV2 and TRBJ2-7; 10 positions match TRBD1. This TCR was recovered from a man aged 40-49 years with active or convalescent COVID-19. The CDR3 here is CASRRQGANEQYF. As DNA, the CDR3 is TGTGCCAGCAGGCGACAGGGGGCAAACGAGCAGTACTTC. The entire variable domain, with the rest obtained from reference TRBV2 and TRBJ2-7, is as follows: EPEVTQTPSHQVTQMGQEVILRCVPISNHLYFYWYRQILGQKVEFLVSFYNNEISEKSEIFDDQFSVERPDGSNFTLKIRSTKLEDSAMYFCASRRQGANEQYFGPGTRLTVT.